The sample holds a few counts of the clone carrying this T cell receptor beta chain. The antigen remains undetermined. The CDR3 contains 15 residues. From germline, CDR1 is MDHEN and CDR2 SYDVKM. After removal of 4 bases from V and 7 bases from J, the junction contained 9 bases not matched to a gene. The data were taken from a study of T cell repertoires in cytomegalovirus infection. Study-wide context: It can be stated that public TCR beta signatures indicated CMV infection as well as a matching HLA type.

TCRdb re-called the reads through MiXCR, storing one row per CDR3 protein. The sample has roughly 760,000 distinct CDR3 sequences, about a third seen once. General study findings and limits: CMV-specific TCR beta clonotypes restricted by HLA-C dominated the ex vivo response. Of the TCR beta families, the public ones yielded a cumulative frequency that identified carriers of CMV plus the relevant HLA.

The TCR comes from a human donor in good health (CMV status not recorded). Some clones in this sample may be carry-over from other donors' samples. Sequencing was carried out using PBMCs. This chain uses TRBV28 with TRBJ2-7, with TRBD1 matching over 11 bases. The CDR3 DNA sequence: TGTGCCAGCAGTTCCCGCGGACAGGGGGCATGGGAGCAGTACTTC. As protein: CASSSRGQGAWEQYF.